This T cell receptor (beta chain) is drawn from a study of cytomegalovirus exposure and HLA in healthy donors. The germline V gene has CDR1 SGHTA and CDR2 FQGNSA. V gave up 5 bases and J gave up 2 bases; unmatched junction bases: 5. The CDR3 extends over 14 amino acids. This clone was observed once. What it binds is unknown. Primers included in the PCR were 60 Vbeta and 13 Jbeta primers. TCRdb's table, derived via immunoSEQ multiplex PCR, lists solely in-frame clones and lacks some. The table shows about 200,000 clones, with about 79% occurring only once. General study points: Investigators reported some 150 TCR beta chains as tied to cytomegalovirus. A later analysis found most CMV-associated TCR beta chains apparently HLA-restricted.

The clonotype comes from a man between 18 and 35 years old in good health and CMV-seronegative. The rearrangement uses TRBV7-2 and TRBJ1-2, with 7 bases lining up with TRBD1. Specimen: PBMCs. The CDR3 DNA sequence: TGTGCCAGCAGCCCCGGGACAGTCAACTATGGCTACACCTTC. This sequence encodes CASSPGTVNYGYTF.